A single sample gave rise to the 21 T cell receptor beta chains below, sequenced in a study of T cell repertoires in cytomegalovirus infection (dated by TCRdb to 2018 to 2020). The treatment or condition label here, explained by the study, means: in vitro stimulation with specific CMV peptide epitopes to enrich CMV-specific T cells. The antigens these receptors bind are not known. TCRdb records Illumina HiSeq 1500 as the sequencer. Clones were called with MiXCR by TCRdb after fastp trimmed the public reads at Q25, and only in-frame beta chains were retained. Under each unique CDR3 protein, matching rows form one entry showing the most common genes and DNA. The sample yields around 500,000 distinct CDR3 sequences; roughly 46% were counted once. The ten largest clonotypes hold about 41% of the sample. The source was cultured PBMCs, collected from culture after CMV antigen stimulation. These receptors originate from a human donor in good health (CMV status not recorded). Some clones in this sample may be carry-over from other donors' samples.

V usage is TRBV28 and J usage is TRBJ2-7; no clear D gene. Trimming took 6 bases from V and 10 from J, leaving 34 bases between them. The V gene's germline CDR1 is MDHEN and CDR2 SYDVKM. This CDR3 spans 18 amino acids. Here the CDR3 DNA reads TGTGCCAGCAGCCCCTCCCCTCTGGCAGAAAGCCCCAGTGGTGTTCAGTACTTC. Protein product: CASSPSPLAESPSGVQYF.

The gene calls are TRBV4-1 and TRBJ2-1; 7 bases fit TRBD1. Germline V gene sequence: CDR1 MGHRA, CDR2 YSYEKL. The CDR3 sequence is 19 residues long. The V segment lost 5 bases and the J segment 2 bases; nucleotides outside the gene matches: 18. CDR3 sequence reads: CASSSNPHTGTDTYNEQFF. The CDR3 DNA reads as TGCGCCAGCAGCTCTAATCCACATACCGGGACAGACACCTACAATGAGCAGTTCTTC.

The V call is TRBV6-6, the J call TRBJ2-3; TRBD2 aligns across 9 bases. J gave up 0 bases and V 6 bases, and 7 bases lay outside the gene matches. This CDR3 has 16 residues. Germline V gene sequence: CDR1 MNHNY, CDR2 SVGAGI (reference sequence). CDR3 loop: CASRPTSGPSTDTQYF. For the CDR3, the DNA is TGTGCCAGCAGACCGACTAGCGGACCTAGCACAGATACGCAGTATTTT.

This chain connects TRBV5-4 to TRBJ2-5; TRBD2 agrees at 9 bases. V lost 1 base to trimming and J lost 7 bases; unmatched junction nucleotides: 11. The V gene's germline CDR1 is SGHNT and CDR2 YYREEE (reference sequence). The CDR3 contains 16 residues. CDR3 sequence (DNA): TGTGCCAGCAGCTTGCGGTCTAGCGGGGCCAGGGGGACCCAGTACTTC. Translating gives CASSLRSSGARGTQYF. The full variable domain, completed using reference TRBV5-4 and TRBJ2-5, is ETGVTQSPTHLIKTRGQQVTLRCSSQSGHNTVSWYQQALGQGPQFIFQYYREEENGRGNFPPRFSGLQFPNYSSELNVNALELDDSALYLCASSLRSSGARGTQYFGPGTRLLVL.

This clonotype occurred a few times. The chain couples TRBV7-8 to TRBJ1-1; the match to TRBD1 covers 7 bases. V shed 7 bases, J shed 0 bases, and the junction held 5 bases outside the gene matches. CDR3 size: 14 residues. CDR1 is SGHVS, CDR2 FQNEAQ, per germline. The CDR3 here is CASKSGTVNTEAFF. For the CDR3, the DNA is TGTGCCAGCAAGTCCGGGACAGTGAACACTGAAGCTTTCTTT.

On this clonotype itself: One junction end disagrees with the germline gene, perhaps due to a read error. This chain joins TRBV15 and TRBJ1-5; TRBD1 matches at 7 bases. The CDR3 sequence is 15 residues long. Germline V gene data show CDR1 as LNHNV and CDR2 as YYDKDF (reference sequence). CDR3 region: CATRRGQVPNQPQHF. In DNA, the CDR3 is TGTGCCACCAGAAGAGGACAGGTCCCCAATCAGCCCCAGCATTTT.

The CDR3 region is CASSLIQGAYEQYF. The CDR3 DNA is TGCGCCAGCAGCTTAATTCAGGGGGCCTACGAGCAGTACTTC. This rearrangement joins TRBV5-1 to TRBJ2-7; TRBD1 agrees at 7 bases. The CDR3 covers 14 residues. V lost 2 bases to trimming and J lost 2 bases; unmatched junction nucleotides: 4. The germline V gene has CDR1 SGHRS and CDR2 YFSETQ.

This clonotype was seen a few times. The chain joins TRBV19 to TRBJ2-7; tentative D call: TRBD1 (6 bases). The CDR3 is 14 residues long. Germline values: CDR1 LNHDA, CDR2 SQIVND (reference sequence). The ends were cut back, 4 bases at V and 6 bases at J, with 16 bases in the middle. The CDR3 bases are TGTGCCAGTAGTACGGATTGGGACATCGGCGAGCAGTACTTC. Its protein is CASSTDWDIGEQYF.

The CDR3 is CASSSMGPDTQYF. The CDR3 DNA reads as TGTGCCAGCAGCTCAATGGGCCCGGATACGCAGTATTTT. This chain uses TRBV7-2 with TRBJ2-3; D is undetermined. The length of the CDR3 is 13 residues. The germline gives CDR1 SGHTA, CDR2 FQGNSA. Trimming removed 4 bases from V and 6 bases from J, with 11 bases in between.

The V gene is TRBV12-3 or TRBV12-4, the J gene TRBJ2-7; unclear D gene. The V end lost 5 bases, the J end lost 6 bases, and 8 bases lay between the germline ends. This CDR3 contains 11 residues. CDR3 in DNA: TGTGCCAGCAGTGGCGGCTTCGAGCAGTACTTC. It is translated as CASSGGFEQYF.

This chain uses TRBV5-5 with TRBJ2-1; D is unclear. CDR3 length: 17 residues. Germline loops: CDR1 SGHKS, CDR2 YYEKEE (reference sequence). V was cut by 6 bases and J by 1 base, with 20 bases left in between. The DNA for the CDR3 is TGTGCCAGCACCTTTGATGGTGCCCAAATTTCCTACAATGAGCAGTTCTTC. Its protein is CASTFDGAQISYNEQFF.

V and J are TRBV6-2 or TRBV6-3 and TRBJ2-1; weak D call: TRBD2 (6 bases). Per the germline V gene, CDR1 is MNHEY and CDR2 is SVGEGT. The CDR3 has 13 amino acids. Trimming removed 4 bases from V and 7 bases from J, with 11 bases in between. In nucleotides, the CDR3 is TGTGCCAGCAGTTGGGAGGCGGGGAATGAGCAGTTCTTC. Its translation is CASSWEAGNEQFF.

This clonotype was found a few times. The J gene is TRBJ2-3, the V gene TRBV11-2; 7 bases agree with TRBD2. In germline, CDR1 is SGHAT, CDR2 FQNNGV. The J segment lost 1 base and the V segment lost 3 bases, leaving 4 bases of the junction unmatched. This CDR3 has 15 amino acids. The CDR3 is CASSLGGVGTDTQYF. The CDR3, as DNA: TGTGCCAGCAGCTTGGGGGGGGTAGGCACAGATACGCAGTATTTT.

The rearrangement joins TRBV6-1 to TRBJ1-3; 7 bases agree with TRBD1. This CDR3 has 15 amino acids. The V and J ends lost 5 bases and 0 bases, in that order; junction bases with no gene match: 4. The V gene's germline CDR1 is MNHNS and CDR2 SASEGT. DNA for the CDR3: TGTGCCAGCAGTCGGACAGGATTCTCTGGAAACACCATATATTTT. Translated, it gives CASSRTGFSGNTIYF.

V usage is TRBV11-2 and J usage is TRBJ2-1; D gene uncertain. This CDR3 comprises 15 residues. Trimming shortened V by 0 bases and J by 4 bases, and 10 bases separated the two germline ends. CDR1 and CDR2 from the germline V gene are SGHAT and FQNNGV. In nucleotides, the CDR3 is TGTGCCAGCAGCTTAGATCCCCCGGCGTACAATGAGCAGTTCTTC. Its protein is CASSLDPPAYNEQFF.

The CDR3 loop is CASSFLSGQGNEQYF. DNA of the CDR3: TGTGCCAGCAGCTTCCTCTCAGGACAGGGGAACGAGCAGTACTTC. The chain employs TRBV11-2 and TRBJ2-7; 9 nucleotides match TRBD1. Germline lookup yields CDR1 SGHAT and CDR2 FQNNGV. V gave up 3 bases and J gave up 5 bases; unmatched junction bases: 8. The CDR3 has 15 residues.

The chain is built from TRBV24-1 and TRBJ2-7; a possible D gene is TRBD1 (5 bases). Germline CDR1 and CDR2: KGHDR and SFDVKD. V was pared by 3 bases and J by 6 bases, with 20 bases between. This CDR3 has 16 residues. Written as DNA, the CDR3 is TGTGCCACCAGTGATCCCGGACACCTCCACCTACGCGAGCAGTACTTC. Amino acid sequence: CATSDPGHLHLREQYF.

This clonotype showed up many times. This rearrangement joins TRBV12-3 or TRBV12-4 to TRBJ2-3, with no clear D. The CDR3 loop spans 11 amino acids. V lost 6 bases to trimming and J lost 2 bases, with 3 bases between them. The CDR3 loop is CASSLTDTQYF. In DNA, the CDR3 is TGTGCCAGCAGCCTCACAGATACGCAGTATTTT.

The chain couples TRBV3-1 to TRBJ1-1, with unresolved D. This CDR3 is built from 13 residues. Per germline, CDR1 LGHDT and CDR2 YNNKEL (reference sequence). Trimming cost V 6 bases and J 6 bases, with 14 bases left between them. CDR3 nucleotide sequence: TGTGCCAGCAGGCCCCGAGAAGGTTCTGAAGCTTTCTTT. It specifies CASRPREGSEAFF.

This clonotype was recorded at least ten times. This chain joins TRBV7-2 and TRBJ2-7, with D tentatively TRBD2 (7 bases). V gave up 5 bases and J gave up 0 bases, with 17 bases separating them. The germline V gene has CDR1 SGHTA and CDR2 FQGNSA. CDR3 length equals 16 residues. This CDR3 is CASSGGGGPHSYEQYF. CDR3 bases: TGTGCCAGCAGCGGAGGCGGGGGCCCCCACTCCTACGAGCAGTACTTC.

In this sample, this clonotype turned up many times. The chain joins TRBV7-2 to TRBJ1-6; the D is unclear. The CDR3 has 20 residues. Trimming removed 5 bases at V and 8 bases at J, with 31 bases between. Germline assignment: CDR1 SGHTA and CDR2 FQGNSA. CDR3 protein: CASSPTGLGSYRSNDSPLHF. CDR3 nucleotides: TGTGCCAGCAGCCCCACGGGTCTGGGGTCCTACCGCTCAAACGATTCACCCCTCCACTTT. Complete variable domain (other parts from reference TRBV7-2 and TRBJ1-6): GAGVSQSPSNKVTEKGKDVELRCDPISGHTALYWYRQSLGQGLEFLIYFQGNSAPDKSGLPSDRFSAERTGGSVSTLTIQRTQQEDSAVYLCASSPTGLGSYRSNDSPLHFGNGTRLTVT.